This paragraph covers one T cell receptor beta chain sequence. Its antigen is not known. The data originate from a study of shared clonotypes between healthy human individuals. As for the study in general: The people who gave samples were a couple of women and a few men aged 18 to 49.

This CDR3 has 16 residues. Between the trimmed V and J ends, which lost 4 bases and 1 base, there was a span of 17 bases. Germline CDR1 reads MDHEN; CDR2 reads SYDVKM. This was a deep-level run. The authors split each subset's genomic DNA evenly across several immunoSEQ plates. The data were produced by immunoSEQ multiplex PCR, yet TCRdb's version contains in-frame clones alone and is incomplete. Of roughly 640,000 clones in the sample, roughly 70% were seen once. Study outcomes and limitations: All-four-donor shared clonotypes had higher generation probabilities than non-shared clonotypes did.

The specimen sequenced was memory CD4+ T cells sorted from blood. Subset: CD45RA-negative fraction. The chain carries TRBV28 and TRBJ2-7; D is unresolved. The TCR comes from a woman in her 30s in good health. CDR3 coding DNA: TGTGCCAGCAGTTCCCAAGGGCCCCGGCTTTCCTACGAGCAGTACTTC. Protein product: CASSSQGPRLSYEQYF. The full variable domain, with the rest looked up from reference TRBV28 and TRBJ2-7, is DVKVTQSSRYLVKRTGEKVFLECVQDMDHENMFWYRQDPGLGLRLIYFSYDVKMKEKGDIPEGYSVSREKKERFSLILESASTNQTSMYLCASSSQGPRLSYEQYFGPGTRLTVT.